What follows are 3 T cell receptor beta chains derived from one specimen sequenced in a study of cytomegalovirus exposure and HLA in healthy donors. Here immunoSEQ multiplex PCR was the method, and the copy in TCRdb shows in-frame clones only, minus some. Seen here are around 130,000 clones, approximately 89% observed once, and the top ten hold around 3.1%. The source material was PBMCs. The receptors here all came from a man aged 25 to 45 in good health and CMV-seronegative.

The chain carries TRBV21-1 and TRBJ2-2; the table assigns TRBD1, which was not confirmed against the DNA. TRBV21-1 counts as a pseudogene. The CDR3 covers 15 residues. This CDR3 reads CASSNGGSHTGELFF. The DNA of the CDR3 is TGTGCCAGCAGCAATGGGGGCAGCCACACCGGGGAGCTGTTTTTT.

CDR3 sequence reads: CASSRWGAQETQYF. In DNA, the CDR3 is TGTGCCAGCAGCCGATGGGGAGCTCAAGAGACCCAGTACTTC. J is TRBJ2-5 and V is TRBV7-2; TRBD2 is a possible D gene (5 bases). CDR1 and CDR2 (germline): SGHTA, FQGNSA. The CDR3 runs to 14 residues. V shed 5 bases and J shed 2 bases, with 12 bases lying between them. Combining the CDR3 with reference TRBV7-2 and TRBJ2-5 gives the whole variable domain GAGVSQSPSNKVTEKGKDVELRCDPISGHTALYWYRQSLGQGLEFLIYFQGNSAPDKSGLPSDRFSAERTGGSVSTLTIQRTQQEDSAVYLCASSRWGAQETQYFGPGTRLLVL.

This sequence joins TRBV14 and TRBJ1-1; no definite D call. The CDR3 has 12 residues. Looked up from germline, CDR1 is SGHDN and CDR2 is FVKESK. The V end lost 4 bases, the J end lost 10 bases, and 13 bases lay between the germline ends. The CDR3 DNA reads TGTGCCAGCAGCCGAACCGGGATGTCAGCTTTCTTT. This encodes CASSRTGMSAFF.